A selection of T cell receptor beta chains follows, all from one sample in a study of CD8 T cells in Susac syndrome. TCRdb used MiXCR to reprocess the immunoSEQ multiplex PCR reads, holding one entry per CDR3 protein. Of about 200,000 distinct CDR3 sequences listed, approximately 93% were seen once; the top ten hold 0.1%. Sequencing was performed on CD4+ T cells from PBMCs. Every receptor here comes from a human donor in good health. CDR3s include the opening cysteine and the closing phenylalanine or tryptophan. Each record gives: clone size, V gene, J gene, D gene, CDR3 protein, CDR3 DNA. A D gene is named only where the DNA matches it firmly. The size of a clone is reported for some rows only, either as once, few or many, or as a class for expanded clones.

>NA|TRBV29-1|TRBJ1-2|NA
CSAETGAYGYTF
TGCAGCGCTGAGACAGGTGCATATGGCTACACCTTC
>NA|TRBV7-8|TRBJ2-2|NA
CASSSLSRGGAGELFF
TGTGCCAGCAGTTCCCTTTCACGGGGCGGCGCCGGGGAGCTGTTTTTT
>NA|TRBV7-9|TRBJ1-2|TRBD1
CASSLFKGANSGYTF
TGTGCCAGCAGCTTATTCAAGGGGGCGAACAGTGGCTACACCTTC
>NA|TRBV7-2|TRBJ2-5|NA
CASSLTWAETQYF
TGTGCCAGCAGCTTAACCTGGGCAGAGACCCAGTACTTC
>once|TRBV24-1|TRBJ1-2|NA
CATSGAGVYGYTF
TGTGCCACCAGTGGGGCCGGTGTCTATGGCTACACCTTC
>NA|TRBV7-9|TRBJ2-5|NA
CASREGQETQYF
TGTGCCAGCCGCGAGGGACAAGAGACCCAGTACTTC
>NA|TRBV7-8|TRBJ1-4|TRBD1
CASSPGQGATNEKLFF
TGTGCCAGCAGCCCCGGACAGGGCGCAACTAATGAAAAACTGTTTTTT
>NA|TRBV5-1|TRBJ1-2|NA
CASSLEVGVGNGYTF
TGCGCCAGCAGCTTGGAAGTGGGAGTTGGGAATGGCTACACCTTC
>NA|TRBV2|TRBJ1-2|NA
CASNLSILGGYTF
TGTGCCAGCAACCTGTCCATTCTGGGTGGCTACACCTTC
>NA|TRBV3-1|TRBJ1-1|NA
CASRGVGEVFF
TGTGCCAGCAGGGGGGTGGGTGAAGTTTTCTTT
>NA|TRBV29-1|TRBJ1-3|NA
CSVGGTAGNTIYF
TGCAGCGTGGGCGGGACTGCTGGAAACACCATATATTTT
>NA|TRBV19|TRBJ2-3|NA
CASSIDQEDTQYF
TGTGCCAGTAGTATAGATCAGGAGGATACGCAGTATTTT
>few|TRBV14|TRBJ1-1|NA
CASNPSQGPTEAFF
TGTGCCAGCAACCCCTCGCAGGGACCCACTGAAGCTTTCTTT
>NA|TRBV6-1|TRBJ2-6|NA
CASAIPGANVLTF
TGTGCCAGCGCGATTCCTGGGGCCAACGTCCTGACTTTC
>NA|TRBV24-1|TRBJ2-2|NA
CATSDSAPMAGELFF
TGTGCCACCAGTGATTCGGCTCCAATGGCCGGGGAGCTGTTTTTT
>NA|TRBV30|TRBJ1-1|NA
CAWSDPKRGRNTEAFF
TGTGCCTGGAGCGACCCGAAGCGCGGACGGAACACTGAAGCTTTCTTT
>NA|TRBV27|TRBJ1-4|NA
CASSDITGEKLFF
TGTGCCAGCAGTGACATCACAGGGGAAAAACTGTTTTTT
>once|TRBV7-2|TRBJ2-7|TRBD1
CASSSGQAASGEQYF
TGTGCCAGCAGCTCTGGACAGGCTGCTTCGGGCGAGCAGTACTTC
>NA|TRBV4-1|TRBJ1-3|NA
CASSPHRDLRNTIYF
TGCGCCAGCAGCCCACACAGGGATTTGCGGAACACCATATATTTT
>once|TRBV6-4|TRBJ2-5|NA
CASSDGWGGTQYF
TGTGCCAGCAGTGACGGCTGGGGTGGGACCCAGTACTTC
>NA|TRBV7-9|TRBJ1-2|NA
CASSLPGQTDGYTF
TGTGCCAGCAGCTTGCCGGGGCAGACCGATGGCTACACCTTC
>NA|TRBV13|TRBJ2-4|NA
CASSPRGPGKNIQYF
TGTGCCAGCAGCCCCAGGGGCCCGGGCAAAAACATTCAGTACTTC
>NA|TRBV12-3/TRBV12-4|TRBJ2-3|NA
CASSAGARDTQYF
TGTGCCAGCAGCGCCGGGGCCCGGGATACGCAGTATTTT
>NA|TRBV29-1|TRBJ2-2|NA
CSVEDLYPGELFF
TGCAGCGTTGAAGATCTTTACCCCGGGGAGCTGTTTTTT
>NA|TRBV7-9|TRBJ2-1|NA
CASSPRGSDRFF
TGTGCCAGCAGCCCGAGGGGATCCGACAGGTTCTTC